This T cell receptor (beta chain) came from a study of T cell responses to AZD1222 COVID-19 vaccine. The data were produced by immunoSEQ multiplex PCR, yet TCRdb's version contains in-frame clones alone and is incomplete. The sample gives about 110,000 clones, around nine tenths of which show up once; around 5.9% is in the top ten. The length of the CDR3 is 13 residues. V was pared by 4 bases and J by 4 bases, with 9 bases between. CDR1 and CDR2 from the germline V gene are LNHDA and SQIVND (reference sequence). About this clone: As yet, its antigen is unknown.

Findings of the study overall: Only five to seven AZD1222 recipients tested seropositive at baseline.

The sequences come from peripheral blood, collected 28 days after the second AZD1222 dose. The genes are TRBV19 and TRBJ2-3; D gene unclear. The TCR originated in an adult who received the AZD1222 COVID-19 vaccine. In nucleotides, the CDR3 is TGTGCCAGTAGTACCCAGGCGCCAGATACGCAGTATTTT. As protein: CASSTQAPDTQYF.